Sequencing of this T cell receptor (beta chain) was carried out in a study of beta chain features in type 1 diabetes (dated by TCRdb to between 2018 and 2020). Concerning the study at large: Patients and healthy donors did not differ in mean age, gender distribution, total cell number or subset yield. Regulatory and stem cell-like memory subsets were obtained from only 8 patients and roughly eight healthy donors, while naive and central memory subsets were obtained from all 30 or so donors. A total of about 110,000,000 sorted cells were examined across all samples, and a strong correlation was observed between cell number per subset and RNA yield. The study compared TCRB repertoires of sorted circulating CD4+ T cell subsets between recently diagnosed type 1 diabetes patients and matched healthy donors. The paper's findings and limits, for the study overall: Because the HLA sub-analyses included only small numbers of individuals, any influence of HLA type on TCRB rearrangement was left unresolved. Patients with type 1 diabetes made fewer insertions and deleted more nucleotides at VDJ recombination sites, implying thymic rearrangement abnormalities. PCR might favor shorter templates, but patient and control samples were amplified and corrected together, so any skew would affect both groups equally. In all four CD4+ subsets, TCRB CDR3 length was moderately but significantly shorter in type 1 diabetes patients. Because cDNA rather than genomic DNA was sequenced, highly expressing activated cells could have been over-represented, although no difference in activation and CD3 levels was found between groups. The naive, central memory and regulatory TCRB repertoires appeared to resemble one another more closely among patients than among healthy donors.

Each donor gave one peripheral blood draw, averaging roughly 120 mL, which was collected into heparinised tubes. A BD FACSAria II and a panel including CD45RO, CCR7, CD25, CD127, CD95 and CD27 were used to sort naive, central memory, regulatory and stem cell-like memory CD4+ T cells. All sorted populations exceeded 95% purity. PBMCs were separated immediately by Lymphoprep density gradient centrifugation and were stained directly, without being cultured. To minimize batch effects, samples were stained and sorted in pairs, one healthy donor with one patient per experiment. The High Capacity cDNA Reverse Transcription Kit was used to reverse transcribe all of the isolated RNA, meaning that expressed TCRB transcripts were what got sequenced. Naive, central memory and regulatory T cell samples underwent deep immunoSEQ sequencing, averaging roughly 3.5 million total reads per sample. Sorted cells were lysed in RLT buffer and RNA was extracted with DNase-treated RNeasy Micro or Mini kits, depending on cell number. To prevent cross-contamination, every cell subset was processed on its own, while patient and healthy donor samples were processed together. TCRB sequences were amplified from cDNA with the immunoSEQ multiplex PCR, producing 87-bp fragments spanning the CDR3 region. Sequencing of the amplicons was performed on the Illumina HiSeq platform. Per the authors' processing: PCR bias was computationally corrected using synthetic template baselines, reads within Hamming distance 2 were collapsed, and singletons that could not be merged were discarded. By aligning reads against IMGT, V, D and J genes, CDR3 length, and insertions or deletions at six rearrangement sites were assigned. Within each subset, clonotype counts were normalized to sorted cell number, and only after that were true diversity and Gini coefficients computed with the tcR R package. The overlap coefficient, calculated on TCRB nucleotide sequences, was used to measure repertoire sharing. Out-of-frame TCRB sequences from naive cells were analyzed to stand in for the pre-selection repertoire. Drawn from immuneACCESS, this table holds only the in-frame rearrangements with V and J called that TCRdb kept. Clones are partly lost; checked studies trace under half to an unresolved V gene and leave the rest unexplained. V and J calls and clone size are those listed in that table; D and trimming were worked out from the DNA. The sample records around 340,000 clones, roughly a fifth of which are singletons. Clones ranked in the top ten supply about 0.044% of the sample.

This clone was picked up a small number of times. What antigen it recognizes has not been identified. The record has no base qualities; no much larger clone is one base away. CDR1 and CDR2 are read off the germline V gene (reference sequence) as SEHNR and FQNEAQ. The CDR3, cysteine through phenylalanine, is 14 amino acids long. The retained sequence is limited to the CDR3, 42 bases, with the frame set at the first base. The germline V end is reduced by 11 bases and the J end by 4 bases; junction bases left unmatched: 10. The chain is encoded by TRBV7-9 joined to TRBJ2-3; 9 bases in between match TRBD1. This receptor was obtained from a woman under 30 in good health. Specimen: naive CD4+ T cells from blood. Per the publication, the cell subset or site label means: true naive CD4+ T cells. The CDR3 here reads CAAGQGFDSDTQYF. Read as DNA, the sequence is TGTGCCGCCGGACAGGGGTTTGATTCAGATACGCAGTATTTT.